This T cell receptor (beta chain) was sequenced in a study of cytomegalovirus exposure and HLA in healthy donors. The donors were members of the roughly 130-subject validation cohort (separate from the roughly 670-subject first cohort). Measured with immunoSEQ multiplex PCR; TCRdb has only the in-frame clones, and not every one. The table records 130,000 to 150,000 clones, around 88% of them present only once. On this clone: Its antigen is undetermined.

Study-wide results and limits: As was reported, the classifier diagnosed cytomegalovirus status with high specificity and sensitivity. The study listed roughly 150 cytomegalovirus-associated TCR beta chains.

The sample comprised PBMCs. The sequence derives from a woman aged 18-35 years in good health and CMV-seropositive.

The CDR3 is CASSGVRATYNEQFF. In nucleotides, the CDR3 is TGTGCCAGCAGCGGTGTGCGGGCAACCTACAATGAGCAGTTCTTC. V gene TRBV9 combines with J gene TRBJ2-1, with D possibly being TRBD2 (5 bases). Germline V gene sequence: CDR1 SGDLS, CDR2 YYNGEE. This CDR3 is 15 amino acids long. Trimming cost V 3 bases and J 2 bases, with 12 bases left between them.